Following are 9 T cell receptor beta chains from one sample sequenced in a study of regulatory T cells in long-lasting Graves disease. Time point reported: newly diagnosed GD, antithyroid drugs for less than 3 months. Generation of the TCR library employed RNA extracted from PBMCs. Investigators prepared the TCR beta libraries by applying iRepertoire HTBI primers and Arm-PCR of CDR3 regions. TCRdb itself ran the multiplex PCR reads through MiXCR, one entry per CDR3 protein. Among 350,000 to 500,000 distinct CDR3 sequences, less than 15% were seen once, and the ten largest hold approximately 15%. These data also featured in a second study, about T cells in Graves' hyperthyroidism and ophthalmopathy.

Sequenced material: peripheral blood mononuclear cells (PBMCs), taken at new diagnosis, from a patient treated with antithyroid drugs. Source of these receptors: a woman aged 45-59 years with Graves disease.

As regards this clonotype: The germline gene is not matched at one end of the junction; a read error may be the cause. J is TRBJ2-1 and V is TRBV2; 9 bases fit TRBD2. CDR3 length: 15 amino acids. From germline, CDR1 is SNHLY and CDR2 FYNNEI. CDR3 nucleotide sequence: TGTGTCAGCAGGACCGGGACTAGCTTGTGGAATGAGCAGTTCTTC. Encoded protein: CVSRTGTSLWNEQFF.

This clonotype has more than one count but fewer than ten. The J gene is TRBJ2-7, the V gene TRBV7-3; TRBD2 matches at 9 bases. Germline V gene lookup returns CDR1 SGHTA and CDR2 FQGTGA. The CDR3 runs to 14 residues. The V segment lost 2 bases and the J segment 5 bases; nucleotides outside the gene matches: 4. CDR3 residues: CASSLSGLADEQYF. The CDR3 nucleotides are TGTGCCAGCAGCTTATCGGGACTAGCCGACGAGCAGTACTTC.

Ten or more counts support this clonotype. V is TRBV6-2 or TRBV6-3 and J is TRBJ2-3, with TRBD2 matching 9 bases. Germline loops: CDR1 MNHEY, CDR2 SVGEGT. V dropped 1 base and J dropped 3; count of bases not matched to a gene: 5. CDR3 length equals 16 residues. CDR3 nucleotide sequence: TGTGCCAGCAGTTACTTGGCGGGAGGGAAGACAGATACGCAGTATTTT. It is translated as CASSYLAGGKTDTQYF.

Remarks on this clonotype: This may come from a read error, since a much larger clone is one base off. The V call is TRBV5-1, the J call TRBJ2-1, with TRBD2 identical over 10 bases. The germline CDR1 and CDR2 sequences are SGHRS and YFSETQ. The CDR3 length is 17 residues. CDR3 protein: CASSLDGLAALPSEQFF. The DNA of the CDR3 is TGCGCCAGCAGTTTGGATGGACTAGCGGCCCTCCCCAGTGAGCAGTTCTTC.

A remark on this clonotype: The germline gene is not matched at one end of the junction; a read error may be the cause. The chain employs TRBV5-5 and TRBJ2-5; a possible D gene is TRBD1 (6 bases). Germline-derived CDR1 and CDR2 are SGHKS and YYEKEE (reference sequence). The CDR3 has 15 residues. The CDR3 loop reads CASRTTGRDPETQYF. DNA of the CDR3: TGCGCCAGCAGAACAACAGGGAGAGACCCAGAGACCCAGTACTTC. Filled out from reference TRBV5-5 and TRBJ2-5, the complete variable domain reads DAGVTQSPTHLIKTRGQQVTLRCSPISGHKSVSWYQQVLGQGPQFIFQYYEKEERGRGNFPDRFSARQFPNYSSELNVNALLLGDSALYLCASRTTGRDPETQYFGPGTRLLVL.

This clonotype was detected many times. The CDR3 bases are TGTGCCAGCAGCTACGCTCGGACTAGCGGCAAGACCCAGTACTTC. This codes for CASSYARTSGKTQYF. This rearrangement joins TRBV7-8 to TRBJ2-5, with 10 positions matching TRBD2. Germline trimming cut 4 bases from V and 6 bases from J; bases unmatched to any gene: 8. The CDR3 covers 15 residues. Germline V gene sequence: CDR1 SGHVS, CDR2 FQNEAQ.

This clonotype was recorded many times. J is TRBJ2-5 and V is TRBV9; D possibly corresponds to TRBD2 (5 bases). Germline values: CDR1 SGDLS, CDR2 YYNGEE. The CDR3 loop spans 15 amino acids. Trimming left V 0 bases short and J 2 bases short, with 11 bases between. The CDR3 region is CASSVGAGRQETQYF. DNA of the CDR3: TGTGCCAGCAGCGTAGGTGCGGGTAGGCAAGAGACCCAGTACTTC.

This clonotype was counted between two and nine times. This sequence joins TRBV28 and TRBJ1-4, with D unclear. The CDR3 length is 15 residues. Germline CDR1 is MDHEN and CDR2 is SYDVKM. V dropped 3 bases and J dropped 7 bases, with 15 bases sitting between them. The CDR3: CASSFMSLRIEKLFF. The CDR3 DNA reads TGTGCCAGCAGTTTTATGTCTTTACGGATTGAAAAACTGTTTTTT.

This clonotype was counted many times. The J gene is TRBJ2-7, the V gene TRBV11-2; the D is unclear. V lost 4 bases, J lost 3 bases, and 13 bases lay in between. The germline CDR1 and CDR2 sequences are SGHAT and FQNNGV. The CDR3 is 14 residues long. The CDR3: CASSSLFGRYEQYF. The CDR3, as DNA: TGTGCCAGCAGCTCCCTATTCGGCCGCTACGAGCAGTACTTC.